This TCR beta chain was profiled in a study of blood T cell repertoires in COVID-19. Overall study context: PBMCs, B-cell-depleted T cells, or T cells were the source of the cDNA or gDNA that made up the material.

The table came from immunoSEQ multiplex PCR; TCRdb's copy has only in-frame clones and leaves some out. The table shows around 310,000 clones, with about 89% occurring only once. V was clipped by 2 bases and J by 7 bases, with 11 bases between them. CDR3 length: 12 residues. The germline V gene has CDR1 SQVTM and CDR2 ANQGSEA. Individuals aged about 18 to 89 years were recruited from fewer than 30 US areas. Sequencing was carried out using PBMCs or T cells enriched from blood (not recorded which). The V and J genes are TRBV29-1 and TRBJ1-1, with D hard to call. This TCR derives from a middle-aged woman who had recovered from COVID-19. This CDR3 is CSVETPRGEAFF. The DNA of the CDR3 is TGCAGCGTTGAAACTCCCCGGGGTGAAGCTTTCTTT.